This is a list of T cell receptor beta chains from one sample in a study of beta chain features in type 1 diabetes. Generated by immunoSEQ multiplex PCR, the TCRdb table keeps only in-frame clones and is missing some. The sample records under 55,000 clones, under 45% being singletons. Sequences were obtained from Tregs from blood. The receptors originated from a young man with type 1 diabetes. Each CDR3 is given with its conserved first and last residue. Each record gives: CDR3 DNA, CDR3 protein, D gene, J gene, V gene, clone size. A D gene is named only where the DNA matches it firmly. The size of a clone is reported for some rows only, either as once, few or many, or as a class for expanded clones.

CDR3 DNA: TGTGCCACCTCTTATGGGACAGGACGAAACACCGGGGAGCTGTTTTTT
CDR3 protein: CATSYGTGRNTGELFF
D gene: TRBD1
J gene: TRBJ2-2
V gene: TRBV10-3
clone size: -

CDR3 DNA: TGTGCCAGCAGCTTTGCCGGGAGAGAGACCCAGTACTTC
CDR3 protein: CASSFAGRETQYF
D gene: -
J gene: TRBJ2-5
V gene: TRBV7-3
clone size: -

CDR3 DNA: TGTGCCAGCAGTAAGACAGGGACACGGGAGACCCAGTACTTC
CDR3 protein: CASSKTGTRETQYF
D gene: TRBD1
J gene: TRBJ2-5
V gene: TRBV6-6
clone size: -

CDR3 DNA: TGTGCCAGTAGCAGACGGACAGGGAAAGATACGCAGTATTTT
CDR3 protein: CASSRRTGKDTQYF
D gene: TRBD1
J gene: TRBJ2-3
V gene: TRBV19
clone size: -

CDR3 DNA: TGTGCCAGCAGCTTCCTCAGGGCGGAGGAGACCCAGTACTTC
CDR3 protein: CASSFLRAEETQYF
D gene: -
J gene: TRBJ2-5
V gene: TRBV7-9
clone size: once

CDR3 DNA: TGTGCCAGCAGCTCGACTGGGACTGAGTATGGCTACACCTTC
CDR3 protein: CASSSTGTEYGYTF
D gene: -
J gene: TRBJ1-2
V gene: TRBV28
clone size: -

CDR3 DNA: TGTGCCAGCAGCTTAGTGCCGTCTAGCGGAATACAAGAGACCCAGTACTTC
CDR3 protein: CASSLVPSSGIQETQYF
D gene: TRBD2
J gene: TRBJ2-5
V gene: TRBV7-2
clone size: -

CDR3 DNA: TGTGCCAGCAGCACAAGCCTAGCGGGCTACAATGAGCAGTTCTTC
CDR3 protein: CASSTSLAGYNEQFF
D gene: TRBD2
J gene: TRBJ2-1
V gene: TRBV7-9
clone size: -

CDR3 DNA: TGTGCCAGCAGGCTGGACAGGAGCTCCTACAATGAGCAGTTCTTC
CDR3 protein: CASRLDRSSYNEQFF
D gene: TRBD1
J gene: TRBJ2-1
V gene: TRBV27
clone size: -

CDR3 DNA: TGTGCCAGCAGCTTAAGCGGTTCCTCCTACAATGAGCAGTTCTTC
CDR3 protein: CASSLSGSSYNEQFF
D gene: -
J gene: TRBJ2-1
V gene: TRBV7-9
clone size: -

CDR3 DNA: TGTGCCAGCAGTCCAAAAAGACACACCAGCAATCAGCCCCAGCATTTT
CDR3 protein: CASSPKRHTSNQPQHF
D gene: -
J gene: TRBJ1-5
V gene: TRBV6-6
clone size: -

CDR3 DNA: TGCGCCAGCAGTGAAAGGGTAAGGGAAGGGCGGGAGGGCCGCTTTGAGCAGTTCTTC
CDR3 protein: CASSERVREGREGRFEQFF
D gene: TRBD2
J gene: TRBJ2-1
V gene: TRBV10-1
clone size: -

CDR3 DNA: TGTGCCAGCAGCCCCCCGGGGGGGCTTTATGGCTACACCTTC
CDR3 protein: CASSPPGGLYGYTF
D gene: -
J gene: TRBJ1-2
V gene: TRBV27
clone size: few

CDR3 DNA: TGTGCCAGCTCACCAGGGCAGGGGGCGACGAACACCGGGGAGCTGTTTTTT
CDR3 protein: CASSPGQGATNTGELFF
D gene: TRBD1
J gene: TRBJ2-2
V gene: TRBV18
clone size: few

CDR3 DNA: TGCGCCAGCAGCTTGGCAGGCAGGGGAGTTCAAGAGACCCAGTACTTC
CDR3 protein: CASSLAGRGVQETQYF
D gene: -
J gene: TRBJ2-5
V gene: TRBV5-1
clone size: -

CDR3 DNA: TGTGCCACCAGCCAACCTCCCGGGACAGGGCCCTACGAGCAGTACTTC
CDR3 protein: CATSQPPGTGPYEQYF
D gene: TRBD1
J gene: TRBJ2-7
V gene: TRBV15
clone size: -

CDR3 DNA: TGTGCCTGCGACAGGTCGAGCACAGATACGCAGTATTTT
CDR3 protein: CACDRSSTDTQYF
D gene: -
J gene: TRBJ2-3
V gene: TRBV30
clone size: -

CDR3 DNA: TGTGCCAGCAGCTTGGGGGGAGTGACGAACACTGAAGCTTTCTTT
CDR3 protein: CASSLGGVTNTEAFF
D gene: -
J gene: TRBJ1-1
V gene: TRBV7-2
clone size: -

CDR3 DNA: TGCAGCGTTGAGGAGGGGGCTCGAGAGACCCAGTACTTC
CDR3 protein: CSVEEGARETQYF
D gene: -
J gene: TRBJ2-5
V gene: TRBV29-1
clone size: -

CDR3 DNA: TGTGCCAGCAACGTACGGTATAATTCACCCCTCCACTTT
CDR3 protein: CASNVRYNSPLHF
D gene: -
J gene: TRBJ1-6
V gene: TRBV28
clone size: -

CDR3 DNA: TGTGCCAGCAGCTTATCTTACGGCAGGGGAACTGGGGAGCAGTACTTC
CDR3 protein: CASSLSYGRGTGEQYF
D gene: -
J gene: TRBJ2-7
V gene: TRBV7-2
clone size: -

CDR3 DNA: TGTGCCAGCAGATTAAGGGACAGCGACTATGGCTACACCTTC
CDR3 protein: CASRLRDSDYGYTF
D gene: TRBD1
J gene: TRBJ1-2
V gene: TRBV6-5
clone size: few

CDR3 DNA: TGTGCCAGCAGTTCAACCCAACCCCTAGCGGGAGCTTGGAACAATGAGCAGTTCTTC
CDR3 protein: CASSSTQPLAGAWNNEQFF
D gene: TRBD2
J gene: TRBJ2-1
V gene: TRBV28
clone size: few

CDR3 DNA: TGCGCCAGCAGCTTGGCACCAGGGGGCTACTATGGCTACACCTTC
CDR3 protein: CASSLAPGGYYGYTF
D gene: TRBD1
J gene: TRBJ1-2
V gene: TRBV5-1
clone size: few

CDR3 DNA: TGCGCCAGCAGCAGCCCGGACAGGGGGCTAGGGACCTACGAGCAGTACTTC
CDR3 protein: CASSSPDRGLGTYEQYF
D gene: TRBD1
J gene: TRBJ2-7
V gene: TRBV5-1
clone size: few

CDR3 DNA: TGTGCCAGCAGCATACAGGGGGTTACCTACAATGAGCAGTTCTTC
CDR3 protein: CASSIQGVTYNEQFF
D gene: TRBD1
J gene: TRBJ2-1
V gene: TRBV7-9
clone size: -

CDR3 DNA: TGTGCCATCCAACGGGACTGGAGCACAGATACGCAGTATTTT
CDR3 protein: CAIQRDWSTDTQYF
D gene: -
J gene: TRBJ2-3
V gene: TRBV10-3
clone size: few

CDR3 DNA: TGTGCCAGCAGCTTATCCCTAGCGGGAGCGGAGACCCAGTACTTC
CDR3 protein: CASSLSLAGAETQYF
D gene: TRBD2
J gene: TRBJ2-5
V gene: TRBV7-2
clone size: many

CDR3 DNA: TGTGCCAGCTCACCAGGGACAGCTAATGAAAAACTGTTTTTT
CDR3 protein: CASSPGTANEKLFF
D gene: TRBD1
J gene: TRBJ1-4
V gene: TRBV18
clone size: few

CDR3 DNA: TGTGCCAGCAGCGCAGGATTACTCTACGAGCAGTACTTC
CDR3 protein: CASSAGLLYEQYF
D gene: -
J gene: TRBJ2-7
V gene: TRBV2
clone size: -

CDR3 DNA: TGTGCCAGCTCCTGGGACAGCTTCTCCTACGAGCAGTACTTC
CDR3 protein: CASSWDSFSYEQYF
D gene: TRBD1
J gene: TRBJ2-7
V gene: TRBV6-1
clone size: -

CDR3 DNA: TGTGCCTGGAGTGACACTTCTTGGGACAGGGGAAACGCAGATACGCAGTATTTT
CDR3 protein: CAWSDTSWDRGNADTQYF
D gene: TRBD1
J gene: TRBJ2-3
V gene: TRBV30
clone size: few

CDR3 DNA: TGTGCCAGCAGCCGAGGACAGGGAGCCTCTGGGGCCAACGTCCTGACTTTC
CDR3 protein: CASSRGQGASGANVLTF
D gene: TRBD1
J gene: TRBJ2-6
V gene: TRBV14
clone size: -

CDR3 DNA: TGTGCCAGCAGCTTGGCCCGGGACTACCCCCACAATGAGCAGTTCTTC
CDR3 protein: CASSLARDYPHNEQFF
D gene: TRBD2
J gene: TRBJ2-1
V gene: TRBV5-6
clone size: -

CDR3 DNA: TGTGCCAGCAGCTCCCACGGGACTAGCGGTTACAATGAGCAGTTCTTC
CDR3 protein: CASSSHGTSGYNEQFF
D gene: TRBD2
J gene: TRBJ2-1
V gene: TRBV7-3
clone size: -

CDR3 DNA: TGTGCCAGCAGGAGGGACAGGGGTTTATCCTACGAGCAGTACTTC
CDR3 protein: CASRRDRGLSYEQYF
D gene: TRBD1
J gene: TRBJ2-7
V gene: TRBV5-4
clone size: -

CDR3 DNA: TGTGCCAGCGCGTCCCAGGTCCTGGGCGAGCAGTACTTC
CDR3 protein: CASASQVLGEQYF
D gene: -
J gene: TRBJ2-7
V gene: TRBV18
clone size: once

CDR3 DNA: TGCGCCAGCAGCCGAGTTTTTTACACTGAAGCTTTCTTT
CDR3 protein: CASSRVFYTEAFF
D gene: -
J gene: TRBJ1-1
V gene: TRBV4-3
clone size: few

CDR3 DNA: TGTGCCAGCTCACAAACCGGGACAGACGGCTATGGCTACACCTTC
CDR3 protein: CASSQTGTDGYGYTF
D gene: TRBD1
J gene: TRBJ1-2
V gene: TRBV18
clone size: -

CDR3 DNA: TGTGCCAGCAGCTTGGAGGGGCGAGTCACTGAAGCTTTCTTT
CDR3 protein: CASSLEGRVTEAFF
D gene: -
J gene: TRBJ1-1
V gene: TRBV7-9
clone size: -

CDR3 DNA: TGTGCCAGCAGCTTGGGGACAGCTATACAAAAACTGTTTTTT
CDR3 protein: CASSLGTAIQKLFF
D gene: -
J gene: TRBJ1-4
V gene: TRBV5-6
clone size: few

CDR3 DNA: TGTGCCAGCAGCCTAAACCTAAATCAGCCCCAGCATTTT
CDR3 protein: CASSLNLNQPQHF
D gene: -
J gene: TRBJ1-5
V gene: TRBV6-5
clone size: -

CDR3 DNA: TGTGCCAGCAGCCCACTAGCGTTTGCGAACACCGGGGAGCTGTTTTTT
CDR3 protein: CASSPLAFANTGELFF
D gene: TRBD2
J gene: TRBJ2-2
V gene: TRBV7-9
clone size: -

CDR3 DNA: TGTGCCAGCAGCTTGGGACAGTCCCAAGAGACCCAGTACTTC
CDR3 protein: CASSLGQSQETQYF
D gene: TRBD1
J gene: TRBJ2-5
V gene: TRBV7-2
clone size: -

CDR3 DNA: TGTGCCAGCAGTGACCTGAGAGCGGAGAGCACAGATACGCAGTATTTT
CDR3 protein: CASSDLRAESTDTQYF
D gene: -
J gene: TRBJ2-3
V gene: TRBV25-1
clone size: -

CDR3 DNA: TGTGCCAGCTCACCCTCAGATACGCAGTATTTT
CDR3 protein: CASSPSDTQYF
D gene: -
J gene: TRBJ2-3
V gene: TRBV18
clone size: -

CDR3 DNA: TGTGCCAGCAGCTTATTAGGACAGGGCGGTAGCAATCAGCCCCAGCATTTT
CDR3 protein: CASSLLGQGGSNQPQHF
D gene: TRBD1
J gene: TRBJ1-5
V gene: TRBV5-6
clone size: few

CDR3 DNA: TGTGCCAGCAGCTTCTTTGTTTCCTACGAGCAGTACTTC
CDR3 protein: CASSFFVSYEQYF
D gene: -
J gene: TRBJ2-7
V gene: TRBV7-9
clone size: -

CDR3 DNA: TGTGCCAGCAGCCTGGAGGAGAATTCACCCCTCCACTTT
CDR3 protein: CASSLEENSPLHF
D gene: -
J gene: TRBJ1-6
V gene: TRBV6-1
clone size: few

CDR3 DNA: TGCGCCAGCAGCCAAGTAGGGGGCTATGGCTACACCTTC
CDR3 protein: CASSQVGGYGYTF
D gene: -
J gene: TRBJ1-2
V gene: TRBV4-3
clone size: -